The 17 T cell receptor beta chains in this list originate from one sample, sequenced in a study of blood T cell repertoires in COVID-19. Here immunoSEQ multiplex PCR was the method, and the copy in TCRdb shows in-frame clones only, minus some. Of 90,000 to 110,000 clones in the sample, around 82% are singletons; the top ten hold about 4.5%. Sequences were obtained from peripheral blood. The receptors stem from a human donor in a cohort sampled during active or convalescent COVID-19.

The V and J genes are TRBV5-4 and TRBJ2-7, with D tentatively TRBD2 (7 bases). Trimming cost V 1 base and J 1 base, with 15 bases left between them. Germline loops: CDR1 SGHNT, CDR2 YYREEE (reference sequence). The CDR3 is made up of 16 amino acids. The CDR3 bases are TGTGCCAGCAGCTTGCCTGGGGGGGGCTTATCCTACGAGCAGTACTTC. This codes for CASSLPGGGLSYEQYF. The full variable domain, its missing parts supplied by reference TRBV5-4 and TRBJ2-7, is ETGVTQSPTHLIKTRGQQVTLRCSSQSGHNTVSWYQQALGQGPQFIFQYYREEENGRGNFPPRFSGLQFPNYSSELNVNALELDDSALYLCASSLPGGGLSYEQYFGPGTRLTVT.

The gene calls are TRBV6-1 and TRBJ2-1; 10 bases are shared with TRBD2. V lost 2 bases to trimming and J lost 7 bases; unmatched junction nucleotides: 5. The CDR3 covers 15 residues. The germline gives CDR1 MNHNS, CDR2 SASEGT. The CDR3 DNA reads TGTGCCAGCAGTGAAATGGGACTAGCGTTGAATGAGCAGTTCTTC. Protein product: CASSEMGLALNEQFF.

The chain employs TRBV6-5 and TRBJ1-6; D might be TRBD1 (6 bases). Germline V gene data show CDR1 as MNHEY and CDR2 as SVGAGI. The CDR3 is 12 amino acids. The V end lost 7 bases, the J end lost 10 bases, and 11 bases lay between the germline ends. Here the CDR3 reads CASTNRVSPLHF. The CDR3 nucleotides are TGTGCCAGCACCAACAGGGTATCACCCCTCCACTTT.

The rearrangement uses TRBV19 and TRBJ1-1; 7 nucleotides agree with TRBD1. The CDR3 consists of 13 residues. Germline assignment: CDR1 LNHDA and CDR2 SQIVND (reference sequence). Germline trimming cut 3 bases from V and 8 bases from J; bases unmatched to any gene: 6. In nucleotides, the CDR3 is TGTGCCAGTAGTATCGGGTTGACAGGGGAAGCTTTCTTT. Translated, it gives CASSIGLTGEAFF.

The chain has TRBV5-4 and TRBJ1-5; D gene uncertain. This CDR3 comprises 13 residues. Per germline, CDR1 SGHNT and CDR2 YYREEE (reference sequence). V was shortened by 4 bases and J by 2 bases, with 7 bases between the two germline ends. The CDR3 DNA reads TGTGCCAGCAGCCAGGAGGGCAATCAGCCCCAGCATTTT. Translated, it gives CASSQEGNQPQHF.

The chain joins TRBV3-1 (or the pseudogene TRBV3-2) to TRBJ2-1; 10 bases agree with TRBD2. Germline CDR1 LGHDT, CDR2 YNNKEL (reference sequence). V was pared by 7 bases and J by 10 bases, with 10 bases of the junction left unmatched. The CDR3 contains 14 residues. DNA of the CDR3: TGTGCCAGCACCCGAGCGGGGGGGCCGTTAGAGCAGTTCTTC. It translates to CASTRAGGPLEQFF.

The rearrangement uses TRBV6-5 and TRBJ2-5; the D gene is possibly TRBD2 (7 bases). The length of the CDR3 is 15 residues. Trimming removed 0 bases from V and 5 bases from J, with 13 bases in between. Germline loops: CDR1 MNHEY, CDR2 SVGAGI. The CDR3 here is CASSYSGGHWETQYF. The CDR3 DNA sequence: TGTGCCAGCAGTTACTCGGGGGGGCATTGGGAGACCCAGTACTTC.

The genes are TRBV29-1 and TRBJ2-2; maybe TRBD2 (6 bases). Between the trimmed V and J ends, which lost 2 bases and 6 bases, there was a span of 7 bases. The CDR3 covers 12 residues. The germline V gene has CDR1 SQVTM and CDR2 ANQGSEA. In nucleotides, the CDR3 is TGCAGCGTTGAATCGGGGGCCGGGGAGCTGTTTTTT. Encoded protein: CSVESGAGELFF.

J is TRBJ2-7 and V is TRBV21-1; the DNA was not compared with TRBD2, the D call given in the table. TRBV21-1 is a recognized pseudogene. This CDR3 comprises 16 residues. This CDR3 is CASSFPEGLAGYEQYF. CDR3 DNA: TGTGCCAGCAGCTTCCCGGAGGGACTAGCGGGCTACGAGCAGTACTTC.

J is TRBJ2-5 and V is TRBV4-3, with no clear D. Germline V gives CDR1 LGHNA, CDR2 YSLEER. Trimming took off 0 bases at V and 2 bases at J, with 10 bases between the two ends. The CDR3 runs to 15 residues. CDR3 bases: TGCGCCAGCAGCCAAGATTTCGAGAAACAAGAGACCCAGTACTTC. Protein: CASSQDFEKQETQYF.

The chain joins TRBV7-8 to TRBJ2-7; no clear D. Trimming took 5 bases from V and 0 from J, leaving 5 bases between them. This CDR3 has 12 amino acids. Germline CDR1 is SGHVS and CDR2 is FQNEAQ. For the CDR3, the DNA is TGTGCCAGCAGCCCTCCCTCCTACGAGCAGTACTTC. Amino acid sequence: CASSPPSYEQYF.

This chain links TRBV7-9 with TRBJ2-3; a possible D gene is TRBD2 (6 bases). Germline V gene sequence: CDR1 SEHNR, CDR2 FQNEAQ (reference sequence). The CDR3 has 13 amino acids. The germline V and J ends were trimmed by 8 bases and 2 bases, with 11 bases remaining between them. The CDR3 DNA reads TGTGCCAGCGGCAAGCGGGTCACAGATACGCAGTATTTT. Protein: CASGKRVTDTQYF.

The chain couples TRBV28 to TRBJ1-1; TRBD1 aligns across 7 bases. Germline values: CDR1 MDHEN, CDR2 SYDVKM. The CDR3 contains 14 residues. Unmatched junction bases numbered 8, after V lost 5 bases and J lost 5 bases. This chain's CDR3 is CASSHRGFRTEAFF. The CDR3 region has the DNA TGTGCCAGCAGTCACAGGGGCTTTAGGACTGAAGCTTTCTTT. Full variable domain (missing parts from reference TRBV28 and TRBJ1-1): DVKVTQSSRYLVKRTGEKVFLECVQDMDHENMFWYRQDPGLGLRLIYFSYDVKMKEKGDIPEGYSVSREKKERFSLILESASTNQTSMYLCASSHRGFRTEAFFGQGTRLTVV.

The chain joins TRBV30 to TRBJ2-5; 11 nucleotides align to TRBD1. Germline V lookup: CDR1 GTSNPN, CDR2 SVGIG (reference sequence). The CDR3 totals 14 residues. The ends lost 2 bases at V and 5 bases at J; junction bases unmatched: 4. The CDR3 DNA reads TGTGCCTGGAGTAGGGACAGGGGGTACGAGACCCAGTACTTC. It codes for CAWSRDRGYETQYF.

Of note for this clone: The sample holds other DNA sequences that translate to the same CDR3. The CDR3 DNA is TGTGCCAGCTCACCCGGTCTCAATCAGCCCCAGCATTTT. This gives the protein CASSPGLNQPQHF. The rearrangement links TRBV18 to TRBJ1-5; D is uncertain. The CDR3 spans 13 residues. Trimming removed 3 bases at V and 3 bases at J, with 6 bases between. Germline V lookup: CDR1 KGHSH, CDR2 LQKENI. Looking up the rest from reference TRBV18 and TRBJ1-5 gives the full variable domain: NAGVMQNPRHLVRRRGQEARLRCSPMKGHSHVYWYRQLPEEGLKFMVYLQKENIIDESGMPKERFSAEFPKEGPSILRIQQVVRGDSAAYFCASSPGLNQPQHFGDGTRLSIL.

This chain joins TRBV5-1 and TRBJ1-4; TRBD1 matches at 9 bases. CDR3 length: 15 residues. Germline CDR1 and CDR2: SGHRS and YFSETQ. Trimming took 4 bases from V and 5 from J; bases not matched to a gene: 6. CDR3 DNA: TGCGCCAGCAGCGCACGACAGGGGGGAAATGAAAAACTGTTTTTT. This gives the protein CASSARQGGNEKLFF.

The rearrangement joins TRBV19 to TRBJ2-7, with TRBD2 matching over 14 bases. There are 14 residues in the CDR3. Germline V gene data show CDR1 as LNHDA and CDR2 as SQIVND (reference sequence). J was trimmed by 3 bases and V by 10 bases; bases with no gene match: 5. CDR3 in DNA: TGTGCCACCACCGGGACTAGCGGGAGCTACGAGCAGTACTTC. Residues: CATTGTSGSYEQYF.